This passage covers 29 T cell receptor beta chains from one sample sequenced in a study of human T cells and chemical hapten exposure. TCRdb called the RACE reads again in MiXCR, with one record for every CDR3 protein. Among more than 100,000 distinct CDR3 sequences listed, around 11% were seen once. This sample's time point: patch test 3, about 24 weeks after DPC sensitization. Described treatment: therapeutic diphenylcyclopropenone sensitization with weekly scalp DPC. Here the sequenced sample was whole blood, taken in connection with sensitization to the hapten diphenylcyclopropenone (DPC). These receptor sequences come from a woman aged 45 to 65 with alopecia areata. Some clones in this sample may be carry-over from other donors' samples.

This rearrangement joins TRBV20-1 to TRBJ1-1; maybe TRBD1 (5 bases). This CDR3 is 13 amino acids long. Germline CDR1 and CDR2: DFQATT and SNEGSKA (reference sequence). V was pared by 8 bases and J by 1 base, with 14 bases between. CDR3: CSPGGFSNTEAFF. The CDR3 bases are TGCAGTCCCGGGGGGTTTTCGAACACTGAAGCTTTCTTT.

This clonotype was detected many times. The rearrangement links TRBV27 to TRBJ1-1; maybe TRBD1 (5 bases). V was clipped by 6 bases and J by 8 bases, with 13 bases between them. The CDR3 sequence is 12 residues long. Germline CDR1 is MNHEY and CDR2 is SMNVEV (reference sequence). As DNA, the CDR3 is TGTGCCAGCAGCCAGTGGGGGGGGGAAGCTTTCTTT. Translated: CASSQWGGEAFF.

The rearrangement links TRBV7-2 to TRBJ2-7; perhaps TRBD1 as D (6 bases). V was clipped by 3 bases and J by 6 bases, with 15 bases between them. The CDR3 runs 14 residues. Germline V lookup: CDR1 SGHTA, CDR2 FQGNSA. Here the CDR3 reads CASSFDRTAVEQYF. The DNA of the CDR3 is TGTGCCAGCAGCTTCGATAGGACAGCTGTCGAGCAGTACTTC.

This clonotype was observed a few times. The chain employs TRBV3-1 and TRBJ2-2; 9 nucleotides match TRBD2. Trimming at V came to 3 bases and at J to 7 bases, leaving 6 bases not matched to a gene. There are 15 residues in the CDR3. Germline CDR1 LGHDT, CDR2 YNNKEL (reference sequence). The CDR3 bases are TGTGCCAGCAGCCATAGCGGGAGCATGATCGGGGAGCTGTTTTTT. The encoded protein is CASSHSGSMIGELFF.

The V gene is TRBV7-2, the J gene TRBJ1-4; 7 bases align to TRBD1. The V segment lost 2 bases and the J segment 6 bases; nucleotides outside the gene matches: 9. The CDR3 is 16 residues long. From germline, CDR1 is SGHTA and CDR2 FQGNSA. The CDR3 nucleotides read TGTGCCAGCAGCTTAAAGGGGGCAAGGATGGATGAAAAACTGTTTTTT. This sequence encodes CASSLKGARMDEKLFF.

The chain's CDR3 is CASSTGYEQYF. CDR3 sequence (DNA): TGTGCCAGCAGTACAGGCTACGAGCAGTACTTC. The chain uses TRBV7-2 and TRBJ2-7; TRBD1 might be the D (5 bases). Germline loops: CDR1 SGHTA, CDR2 FQGNSA. The V end was cut by 6 bases, the J end by 3 bases, with 6 bases between. This CDR3 spans 11 amino acids.

A few counts support this clonotype. The chain links TRBV5-1 to TRBJ2-5; 11 bases map to TRBD1. The V and J ends lost 0 bases and 4 bases, in that order; junction bases with no gene match: 5. CDR3 size: 16 residues. Germline-derived CDR1 and CDR2 are SGHRS and YFSETQ. For the CDR3, the DNA is TGCGCCAGCAGCTTGGAAAGGACAGGGGGCGGAGAGACCCAGTACTTC. As protein: CASSLERTGGGETQYF.

The gene calls are TRBV29-1 and TRBJ2-1; D might be TRBD2 (6 bases). From germline, CDR1 is SQVTM and CDR2 ANQGSEA. V lost 7 bases and J 8 bases, leaving 18 bases between the germline ends. This CDR3 has 13 residues. The CDR3 spells CSATSTKVDEQFF. The DNA for the CDR3 is TGCAGCGCGACTAGTACTAAGGTCGATGAGCAGTTCTTC.

Notes on this clonotype: Germline is not matched at one junction end, which may reflect a read error. The chain combines TRBV28 with TRBJ2-7; D might be TRBD1 or TRBD2, each matching 5 bases. The CDR3 consists of 12 residues. Germline V gene sequence: CDR1 MDHEN, CDR2 SYDVKM. In DNA form, the CDR3 reads TGTGTCAGCAGCCGGGACGCTGACGAGCAGTACTTC. It specifies CVSSRDADEQYF.

The chain recombines TRBV7-2 with TRBJ2-5; 8 bases align to TRBD2. The trim removed 5 bases at V and 5 bases at J, leaving 10 bases unmatched. Germline V gives CDR1 SGHTA, CDR2 FQGNSA. The CDR3 is made up of 15 amino acids. The CDR3 coding sequence is TGTGCCAGCAGCGCCCGCGGGGGGAGAGGGGAGACCCAGTACTTC. It encodes CASSARGGRGETQYF.

A few counts support this clonotype. This chain connects TRBV27 to TRBJ1-1; D uncertain. Trimming removed 2 bases from V and 1 base from J, with 8 bases in between. The CDR3 has 14 amino acids. Looked up from germline, CDR1 is MNHEY and CDR2 is SMNVEV (reference sequence). In DNA form, the CDR3 reads TGTGCCAGCAGTTTACAGCACCCGAACACTGAAGCTTTCTTT. Protein product: CASSLQHPNTEAFF.

This clonotype was seen a few times. The V call is TRBV28, the J call TRBJ2-3, with 9 nucleotides matching TRBD2. Germline trimming cut 7 bases from V and 1 base from J; bases unmatched to any gene: 9. Germline V CDR1 and CDR2: MDHEN, SYDVKM. The CDR3 extends over 16 amino acids. CDR3 DNA sequence: TGTGCCAGCACCGCCCTAGCGGGATGGGGCACAGATACGCAGTATTTT. Residues: CASTALAGWGTDTQYF.

The chain uses TRBV28 and TRBJ2-7; D is ambiguous. Per germline, CDR1 MDHEN and CDR2 SYDVKM. The CDR3 sequence is 14 residues long. The V and J ends lost 1 base and 4 bases respectively, with 11 bases between them. The CDR3 DNA follows: TGTGCCAGCAGTTTATACAACAAGCCGTACGAGCAGTACTTC. The encoded protein is CASSLYNKPYEQYF.

V is TRBV7-6 and J is TRBJ2-5; D gene uncertain. Deletions cut 1 base from V and 5 bases from J, with 11 bases between. Germline values: CDR1 SGHVS, CDR2 FNYEAQ. The CDR3 sequence is 14 residues long. The CDR3 DNA reads as TGTGCCAGCAGCTTAGTGGGGATCGAGGAGACCCAGTACTTC. It specifies CASSLVGIEETQYF. The full variable domain, completed using reference TRBV7-6 and TRBJ2-5, is GAGVSQSPRYKVTKRGQDVALRCDPISGHVSLYWYRQALGQGPEFLTYFNYEAQQDKSGLPNDRFSAERPEGSISTLTIQRTEQRDSAMYRCASSLVGIEETQYFGPGTRLLVL.

This clonotype was detected ten times or more. The chain uses TRBV20-1 and TRBJ2-7; 9 bases are shared with TRBD1. The germline gives CDR1 DFQATT, CDR2 SNEGSKA (reference sequence). The junction had 11 bases not matched to a gene; V was cut back by 6 bases and J by 5 bases. The CDR3 has 14 amino acids. The CDR3 coding sequence is TGCAGTGCGAGGGGGGACAGGGTATCGGACGAGCAGTACTTC. Amino acid sequence: CSARGDRVSDEQYF.

In this sample, this clonotype turned up a few times. The V call is TRBV20-1, the J call TRBJ1-1, with D unclear. V lost 5 bases and J 8 bases, leaving 15 bases between the germline ends. The CDR3 extends over 12 amino acids. Germline CDR1 reads DFQATT; CDR2 reads SNEGSKA (reference sequence). The CDR3 DNA is TGCAGTGCTCCGGACCTGACGACCGAAGCTTTCTTT. The encoded protein is CSAPDLTTEAFF.

This rearrangement joins TRBV7-2 to TRBJ2-7; 11 bases map to TRBD2. J was trimmed by 2 bases and V by 5 bases; bases with no gene match: 8. The V gene's germline CDR1 is SGHTA and CDR2 FQGNSA. The CDR3 contains 16 residues. Here the CDR3 DNA reads TGTGCCAGCAGCCCTCAAACTAGCGGGGGTGCCTACGAGCAGTACTTC. Its protein product is CASSPQTSGGAYEQYF.

The table lists this clonotype with a few counts. The chain couples TRBV7-2 to TRBJ1-6; no clear D. The CDR3 is 13 amino acids. V shed 2 bases and J shed 4 bases, with 3 bases lying between them. From germline, CDR1 is SGHTA and CDR2 FQGNSA. Written as DNA, the CDR3 is TGTGCCAGCAGCTTACAGTATAATTCACCCCTCCACTTT. Its translation: CASSLQYNSPLHF.

This chain uses TRBV12-3 or TRBV12-4 with TRBJ1-5; D is uncertain. CDR3 length: 15 residues. Between the trimmed V and J ends, which lost 5 bases and 3 bases, there was a span of 14 bases. CDR3 residues: CASSPSGAPNQPQHF. CDR3 nucleotide sequence: TGTGCCAGCAGTCCCTCAGGTGCCCCCAATCAGCCCCAGCATTTT.

This clonotype was seen a few times. This chain uses TRBV7-2 with TRBJ2-1; 8 nucleotides line up with TRBD1. Germline lookup yields CDR1 SGHTA and CDR2 FQGNSA. The junction had 10 bases not matched to a gene; V was cut back by 6 bases and J by 3 bases. There are 16 residues in the CDR3. In DNA, the CDR3 is TGTGCCAGCAGTACAACAGGGGGTTTTTTCTACAATGAGCAGTTCTTC. It yields the protein CASSTTGGFFYNEQFF.

The chain couples TRBV20-1 to TRBJ2-1, with 11 bases lining up with TRBD2. Germline V gene sequence: CDR1 DFQATT, CDR2 SNEGSKA (reference sequence). V lost 0 bases and J lost 5; bases outside the gene matches: 6. This CDR3 comprises 16 residues. The CDR3 DNA reads as TGCAGTGCTAGAGACCCGAGACTAGCGGGGAACAATGAGCAGTTCTTC. Its protein product is CSARDPRLAGNNEQFF.

The chain links TRBV20-1 to TRBJ1-6; D not certain. This CDR3 comprises 18 residues. CDR1 is DFQATT, CDR2 SNEGSKA, per germline (reference sequence). V gave up 0 bases and J gave up 3 bases, with 18 bases separating them. DNA for the CDR3: TGCAGTGCTAGAGAGGCGAAGCTTCTTCACCTCTATAATTCACCCCTCCACTTT. It yields the protein CSAREAKLLHLYNSPLHF.

This rearrangement joins TRBV11-2 to TRBJ2-3; possibly TRBD2 for D (5 bases). With 1 base removed from V and 0 bases from J, the gap between germline ends came to 11 bases. Germline CDR1 and CDR2: SGHAT and FQNNGV. The CDR3 is 16 residues long. The CDR3 nucleotides read TGTGCCAGCAGCTTAGGGAAGCGGCCTAGCACAGATACGCAGTATTTT. Translated: CASSLGKRPSTDTQYF.

The chain carries TRBV29-1 and TRBJ1-1, with unresolved D. In germline, CDR1 is SQVTM, CDR2 ANQGSEA. The CDR3 loop spans 14 amino acids. Trimming removed 0 bases at V and 8 bases at J, with 16 bases between. The CDR3 spells CSVEDSAGRTEAFF. The CDR3 DNA reads TGCAGCGTTGAAGATTCGGCCGGGCGAACGGAAGCTTTCTTT.

The chain has TRBV11-1 and TRBJ2-2, with D tentatively TRBD2 (5 bases). Germline V gives CDR1 SGHAT, CDR2 FQDESV (reference sequence). V was clipped by 0 bases and J by 6 bases, with 11 bases between them. CDR3 size: 15 residues. The CDR3 DNA follows: TGTGCCAGCAGCTTAGCGGGAGTAAAAGCCGGGGAGCTGTTTTTT. Translated, it gives CASSLAGVKAGELFF.

This clonotype was detected many times. Here the CDR3 DNA reads TGTGCCAGCAGCCCTGAGACAGGGCTCCACGAGCAGTACTTC. Its translation is CASSPETGLHEQYF. The chain couples TRBV9 to TRBJ2-7, with 7 nucleotides matching TRBD1. The CDR3 sequence is 14 residues long. The germline V gene has CDR1 SGDLS and CDR2 YYNGEE. The V and J ends lost 4 bases and 5 bases, in that order; junction bases with no gene match: 9. The entire variable domain, with the rest obtained from reference TRBV9 and TRBJ2-7, is as follows: DSGVTQTPKHLITATGQRVTLRCSPRSGDLSVYWYQQSLDQGLQFLIQYYNGEERAKGNILERFSAQQFPDLHSELNLSSLELGDSALYFCASSPETGLHEQYFGPGTRLTVT.

The chain couples TRBV5-1 to TRBJ2-3; the match to TRBD1 covers 9 bases. The CDR3 has 15 amino acids. CDR1 SGHRS and CDR2 YFSETQ come from the germline V gene. After removal of 4 bases from V and 3 bases from J, the junction contained 6 bases not matched to a gene. CDR3 nucleotides: TGCGCCAGCAGCCCACAGGGGGCTGGTACAGATACGCAGTATTTT. The encoded protein is CASSPQGAGTDTQYF.

This chain uses TRBV14 with TRBJ2-7; tentatively, D is TRBD2 (6 bases). V was clipped by 1 base and J by 7 bases, with 14 bases between them. Germline assignment: CDR1 SGHDN and CDR2 FVKESK. The CDR3 is 14 amino acids. DNA of the CDR3: TGTGCCAGCAGCCAAGCGGGAGTAGCATCGGAGCAGTACTTC. It specifies CASSQAGVASEQYF.

This chain links TRBV18 with TRBJ2-7; possibly TRBD1 for D (6 bases). Trimming cost V 5 bases and J 3 bases, with 11 bases left between them. Germline V lookup: CDR1 KGHSH, CDR2 LQKENI. This CDR3 has 13 amino acids. The CDR3 region is CASSSDSYYEQYF. In DNA, the CDR3 is TGTGCCAGCTCATCGGACAGTTACTACGAGCAGTACTTC.